This TCR beta chain was captured in a study of blood T cell repertoires in COVID-19. Only one count was recorded for this clone. Germline V gene lookup returns CDR1 GTSNPN and CDR2 SVGIG (reference sequence). The CDR3 is 14 amino acids. V dropped 1 base and J dropped 7 bases, with 16 bases sitting between them. The data were produced by immunoSEQ multiplex PCR, yet TCRdb's version contains in-frame clones alone and is incomplete. Of about 12,000 clones listed, around 71% are singletons. This sequence was found in a man aged 60 to 69 with COVID-19, enrolled during active disease. This chain joins TRBV30 and TRBJ2-5; D may be TRBD1 (6 bases). Source material: peripheral blood. The CDR3 region is CAWSDRPEGGTQYF. The DNA of the CDR3 is TGTGCCTGGAGTGATAGGCCCGAAGGGGGGACCCAGTACTTC.